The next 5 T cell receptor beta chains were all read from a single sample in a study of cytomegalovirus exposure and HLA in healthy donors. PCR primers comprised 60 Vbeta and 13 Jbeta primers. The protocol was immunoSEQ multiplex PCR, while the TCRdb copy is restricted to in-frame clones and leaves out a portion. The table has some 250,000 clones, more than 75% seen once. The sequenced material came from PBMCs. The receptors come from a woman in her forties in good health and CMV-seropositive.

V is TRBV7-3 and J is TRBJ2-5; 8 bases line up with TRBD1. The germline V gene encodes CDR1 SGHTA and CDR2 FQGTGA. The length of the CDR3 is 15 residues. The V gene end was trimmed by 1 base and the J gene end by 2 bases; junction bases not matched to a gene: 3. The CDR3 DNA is TGTGCCAGCAGCTTAAACGGACAGGGACAAGAGACCCAGTACTTC. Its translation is CASSLNGQGQETQYF.

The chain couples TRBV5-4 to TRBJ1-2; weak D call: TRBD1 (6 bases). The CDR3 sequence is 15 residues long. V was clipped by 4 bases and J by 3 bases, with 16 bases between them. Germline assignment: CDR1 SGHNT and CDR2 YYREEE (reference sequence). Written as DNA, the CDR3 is TGTGCCAGCAGCAACCGGGACACGTTATACTATGGCTACACCTTC. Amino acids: CASSNRDTLYYGYTF.

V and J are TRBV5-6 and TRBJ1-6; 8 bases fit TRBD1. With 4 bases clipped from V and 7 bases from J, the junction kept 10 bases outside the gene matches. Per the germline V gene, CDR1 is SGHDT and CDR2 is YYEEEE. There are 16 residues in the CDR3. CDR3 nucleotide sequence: TGTGCCAGCAGCCCCTACGGACAGGGCCCCAATTCACCCCTCCACTTT. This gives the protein CASSPYGQGPNSPLHF.

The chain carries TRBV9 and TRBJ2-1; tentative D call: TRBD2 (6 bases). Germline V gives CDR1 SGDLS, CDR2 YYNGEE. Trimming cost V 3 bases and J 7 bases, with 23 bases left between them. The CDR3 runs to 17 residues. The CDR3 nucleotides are TGTGCCAGCAGCGACAAGAGGGACTCCTTGCCGGGAAATGAGCAGTTCTTC. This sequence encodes CASSDKRDSLPGNEQFF.

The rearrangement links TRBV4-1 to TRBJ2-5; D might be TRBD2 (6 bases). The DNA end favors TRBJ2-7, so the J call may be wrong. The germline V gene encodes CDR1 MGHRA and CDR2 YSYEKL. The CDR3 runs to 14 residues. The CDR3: CASSQMEGPYEQYF. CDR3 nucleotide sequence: TGCGCCAGCAGCCAGATGGAGGGCCCCTACGAGCAGTACTTC.